The clone carrying this T cell receptor (beta chain) was seen a handful of times. No antigen is known for it. Fresh peripheral blood, 9.5 to 10 ml of it, supplied the PBMCs. These data originate in a study of T cells in Graves' hyperthyroidism and ophthalmopathy. Whole-study findings and limits: Ophthalmopathy and stable hyperthyroidism were told apart by a 13 V-J model.

Amplified TCR beta CDR3 regions came from RNA transcripts. The HTBI primer set drove a first-round RT-PCR of the TCR CDR3. TCRdb re-derived calls from the multiplex PCR reads in MiXCR, one entry per CDR3 protein. The sample consists of fewer than 700,000 distinct CDR3 sequences, 15% to 20% of them appearing once. The CDR3 length is 12 residues. CDR1 and CDR2 (germline): SGHDT, YYEEEE. V shed 8 bases and J shed 7 bases, with 14 bases lying between them. This clonotype was sampled from a woman aged 30 to 39 with Graves' hyperthyroidism. This chain uses TRBV5-6 with TRBJ2-3; no clear D gene. Sequenced sample: blood. The CDR3 protein is CASGKVSNTQYF. The CDR3 nucleotides are TGTGCCAGTGGCAAAGTTTCGAATACGCAGTATTTT.